The present entry profiles one T cell receptor beta chain with its context. The V end lost 5 bases, the J end lost 0 bases, and 7 bases lay between the germline ends. The CDR3 has 13 residues. In germline, CDR1 is SGHAT, CDR2 FQNNGV. The source of the sample is a study of long-term antiretroviral therapy in people with HIV. Study-level information: It was about a decade after the earliest samples that the 2015 immediate-ART recommendation appeared.

About 1-10 million cryopreserved PBMC were held in samples before DNA extraction. At the survey level, the v3.0 immunoSEQ assay was run. A per-sample goal of about 40,000-55,000 T-cell genomes was targeted by sequencing. Libraries were prepared by immunoSEQ multiplex PCR; TCRdb keeps only in-frame clonotypes and omits some of them. The sample yields approximately 26,000 clones, around 85% seen once. The J gene is TRBJ2-5, the V gene TRBV11-2; possible D gene TRBD1, 6 bases. Sequenced here: unsorted PBMCs, sampled 2.3 years after starting antiretroviral therapy. This TCR was recovered from a man aged 35 to 55 with HIV. The CDR3 is CASSRDNQETQYF. The CDR3 nucleotides read TGTGCCAGCAGCCGGGACAACCAAGAGACCCAGTACTTC.